This record concerns one T cell receptor (beta chain) sequence. Ipilimumab, 1 mg/kg, started 14 to 28 days after autologous transplant. The sample is drawn from a study of ipilimumab plus nivolumab after autologous stem cell transplantation. Study in general: Typical patient got about 5 ipilimumab doses and fewer than 10 nivolumab doses (median).

Assay used: immunoSEQ multiplex PCR; TCRdb lists only in-frame clones, some missing. The profile shows about 19,000 clones, approximately 85% of them singletons. Germline values: CDR1 SGHNT, CDR2 YENEEA. V was pared by 5 bases and J by 0 bases, with 10 bases between. CDR3 length: 14 amino acids. This sequence was found in a male donor with diffuse large B-cell lymphoma. The sample in question was PBMCs, obtained in a trial of ipilimumab plus nivolumab as post-transplant consolidation. V gene TRBV11-3 combines with J gene TRBJ2-5; D gene uncertain. In nucleotides, the CDR3 is TGTGCCAGCAGCCTCGGGCCCAACCAAGAGACCCAGTACTTC. Its protein is CASSLGPNQETQYF.